Listed here is a single T cell receptor (beta chain). The antigen it recognizes is unknown. No qualities accompany the bases; no much larger clone lies one base away. Library preparation used PCR. The instrument was a NextSeq 500. Bulk TCR libraries were prepared as previously described, using TCR primers listed in Table S5. The Qiagen AllPrep DNA/RNA kit was used to purify total RNA. Before analysis, reads from multiple sequencing runs of one library were combined. In the authors' own workflow: Reads were retained only if the reads had an exact TCR constant sequence, and the retained reads were trimmed to 150 nt and grouped according to their 12-nt molecular barcodes. Reads inside each barcode group were sub-clustered using a 15% Levenshtein threshold, and a quality-weighted consensus sequence was constructed for each RNA molecule. Non-functional sequences were removed, as were lower-count sequences one edit away from another. Based on fitting two negative binomial distributions, any barcode sub-cluster with under 20% of the maximum read count was discarded. TCRdb passed the public sequencing reads through fastp at Q25 and MiXCR, retaining productive beta sequences. Rows are unified per CDR3 protein, each entry keeping the most common DNA and genes. None of the V and J calls come from the authors' own analysis; TCRdb made them. For this sample the table gives around 460,000 distinct CDR3 sequences, of which 25% were detected only once. 0.7% to 0.9% of the sample goes to the ten largest clones.

Libraries of naive CD8 T cells were generated from roughly 20,000 to 1,000,000 sorted cells, with 10%, 30% or 50% of the purified RNA used. On a BD FACSAria II, naive CD8 T cells were FACS-sorted as CD8+CD4-CCR7+CD45RA+ and collected into RLT Plus buffer. To test detection sensitivity, Jurkat RNA equivalent to ten TCR copies was spiked into samples of roughly 20,000-1,000,000 naive CD8 T cells. Enrichment of CD8 T cells was performed with RosetteSep CD8+ T Cell Enrichment Cocktail and Ficoll-Paque, after which ACK red cell lysis was carried out. This record belongs to a study of molecular identifiers for immune sequencing clone quantification (dated by TCRdb to between 2018 and 2020). Context from the whole study: For a replicate experiment, RNA from roughly 21,000 or 96,000 naive CD8 T cells was divided into five aliquots, of which four were sequenced. The study was a methods study using CD8 T cells to benchmark molecular-identifier clustering-based TCR repertoire sequencing (MIDCIRS) and TCR RNA copy counting.

What the work shows at the level of the full study, not this receptor alone: The naive libraries included spiked-in Jurkat TCR RNA (roughly 11 copies' worth), and this RNA is not part of the donor repertoire. When barcode sub-clustering was not used, chimeric consensus sequences inflated TCR diversity, with chimeras reaching as high as 47%. A single cell's worth of spiked-in Jurkat TCR RNA was reported detectable even among 850,000 to 1,000,000 naive CD8 T cells. Clones above 20 RNA copies held over 97% of molecules in CMV-specific effector cells but under 1% in naive cells. Identical TCR molecules sharing a barcode could cause highly expanded clone sizes to be underestimated. Modeling gave around 3.3 recovered TCR RNA copies per cell versus approximately 11 by digital PCR, implying 25% to 30% capture efficiency.

The TCR sequence derives from a human donor in good health. Some libraries in this study had Jurkat cell RNA spiked in. Sample: naive CD8+ T cells from blood, with Jurkat cell RNA spiked in. Sample cell subset or site, as interpreted from the label and publication: FACS-sorted CD8+CD4-CCR7+CD45RA+ naive T cells.

The nucleotide sequence reads TGTGCCAGCACCGCCGAAGCGGCAGATACGCAGTATTTT. Its protein is CASTAEAADTQYF. The sequence links TRBV12-3 or TRBV12-4 to TRBJ2-3; TRBD2 is possibly the D segment (5 matching bases). V and J lose 7 bases and 4 bases, and a span of 12 bases separates them. The CDR3 runs 13 amino acids, cysteine and phenylalanine included. Only the CDR3 part of the read is kept: 39 bases, read in frame from the first base.